The next 28 T cell receptor beta chains were all read from a single sample in a study of blood T cell repertoires in COVID-19. Assay: immunoSEQ multiplex PCR; the TCRdb copy retains only in-frame clones and omits some. The data hold 150,000 to 160,000 clones, with around 85% observed a single time. The source material was peripheral blood. The receptors shown here come from a woman between 55 and 75 years old with acute or convalescent COVID-19.

The CDR3 loop reads CASSRTRSGSPLHF. CDR3 coding DNA: TGCGCCAGCAGCCGTACCCGTAGTGGTTCACCCCTCCACTTT. This sequence joins TRBV10-1 and TRBJ1-6; D uncertain. V gave up 6 bases and J gave up 9 bases, with 15 bases separating them. The CDR3 spans 14 residues. Looked up from germline, CDR1 is WNHNN and CDR2 is SYGVQD (reference sequence).

This sequence joins TRBV12-5 and TRBJ2-3, with TRBD2 matching 7 bases. This CDR3 has 16 residues. With V trimmed by 0 bases and J by 3 bases, 6 bases remained unmatched. In germline, CDR1 is LGHNT, CDR2 FRNRAP. The CDR3 is CASGLVLGGTTDTQYF. For the CDR3, the DNA is TGTGCTAGTGGTTTGGTACTCGGGGGGACGACAGATACGCAGTATTTT.

This clone was counted between two and nine times. CDR3 sequence (DNA): TGTGCCAGTAGTATAGTCGGACAGCAGCCCCAGCATTTT. This sequence encodes CASSIVGQQPQHF. The V call is TRBV19, the J call TRBJ1-5; D is perhaps TRBD1 (6 bases). CDR3 size: 13 residues. Trimming removed 1 base at V and 7 bases at J, with 8 bases between. The germline gives CDR1 LNHDA, CDR2 SQIVND (reference sequence).

CDR3 bases: TGTGCCAGCAGCTGGGACATCTCTGGAAACACCATATATTTT. Its translation is CASSWDISGNTIYF. This chain uses TRBV5-4 with TRBJ1-3; the D gene is possibly TRBD1 (6 bases). From germline, CDR1 is SGHNT and CDR2 YYREEE (reference sequence). Trimming shortened V by 3 bases and J by 0 bases, and 7 bases separated the two germline ends. The CDR3 totals 14 residues.

The J gene is TRBJ1-6, the V gene TRBV28, with 7 positions matching TRBD1. V shed 3 bases, J shed 5 bases, and the junction held 7 bases outside the gene matches. The CDR3 consists of 16 residues. CDR1 and CDR2 (germline): MDHEN, SYDVKM. In DNA form, the CDR3 reads TGTGCCAGCAGTTTGAGGGCGGGACAGAATAATTCACCCCTCCACTTT. This translates into CASSLRAGQNNSPLHF. The whole variable domain, remainder taken from reference TRBV28 and TRBJ1-6, is DVKVTQSSRYLVKRTGEKVFLECVQDMDHENMFWYRQDPGLGLRLIYFSYDVKMKEKGDIPEGYSVSREKKERFSLILESASTNQTSMYLCASSLRAGQNNSPLHFGNGTRLTVT.

CDR3 DNA: TGTGCCAGCACCCAGGGTGTTCGGACTGAAGCTTTCTTT. Protein sequence: CASTQGVRTEAFF. This chain connects TRBV6-5 to TRBJ1-1; maybe TRBD1 (5 bases). Germline V gene sequence: CDR1 MNHEY, CDR2 SVGAGI. The CDR3 is made up of 13 amino acids. The V end lost 7 bases, the J end lost 5 bases, and 14 bases lay between the germline ends.

This chain links TRBV28 with TRBJ1-5, with 9 positions matching TRBD1. The V gene end was trimmed by 6 bases and the J gene end by 6 bases; junction bases not matched to a gene: 9. The V gene's germline CDR1 is MDHEN and CDR2 SYDVKM. The CDR3 loop spans 15 amino acids. Here the CDR3 reads CASSVQGALSQPQHF. CDR3 in DNA: TGTGCCAGCAGCGTACAGGGGGCGCTGAGTCAGCCCCAGCATTTT.

The rearrangement uses TRBV19 and TRBJ2-5; 7 bases are shared with TRBD1. The CDR3 spans 14 residues. The germline CDR1 and CDR2 sequences are LNHDA and SQIVND (reference sequence). J gave up 4 bases and V 6 bases, and 8 bases lay outside the gene matches. CDR3 protein: CASRPSTGSETQYF. The CDR3 DNA follows: TGTGCCAGTAGGCCCTCGACAGGGTCAGAGACCCAGTACTTC.

The chain uses TRBV6-5 and TRBJ1-6; D is perhaps TRBD1 (6 bases). V dropped 2 bases and J dropped 7 bases, with 15 bases sitting between them. Germline assignment: CDR1 MNHEY and CDR2 SVGAGI. CDR3 length equals 16 residues. The CDR3 DNA reads TGTGCCAGCAGTTACAGCGGACAGCCACCGAATTCACCCCTCCACTTT. Protein product: CASSYSGQPPNSPLHF.

The V and J genes are TRBV5-6 and TRBJ1-4, with 7 nucleotides matching TRBD1. Germline values: CDR1 SGHDT, CDR2 YYEEEE. V lost 0 bases and J lost 0; bases outside the gene matches: 2. This CDR3 comprises 16 residues. The CDR3 protein is CASSLGDRATNEKLFF. CDR3 coding DNA: TGTGCCAGCAGCTTGGGGGACAGAGCAACTAATGAAAAACTGTTTTTT.

This rearrangement joins TRBV3-1 (or the pseudogene TRBV3-2) to TRBJ1-2, with 9 nucleotides matching TRBD1. Per the germline V gene, CDR1 is LGHDT and CDR2 is YNNKEL (reference sequence). This CDR3 spans 16 amino acids. Trimming removed 4 bases from V and 0 bases from J; junction bases left unmatched: 6. The CDR3 DNA sequence: TGTGCCAGCAGCCGAGGGACAGGGATTTCTAACTATGGCTACACCTTC. Its translation: CASSRGTGISNYGYTF.

J is TRBJ1-5 and V is TRBV28; 9 bases agree with TRBD1. Germline V gene data show CDR1 as MDHEN and CDR2 as SYDVKM. The V and J ends lost 6 bases and 4 bases, in that order; junction bases with no gene match: 7. This CDR3 has 15 amino acids. The DNA for the CDR3 is TGTGCCAGCAGCCTAGGACAGGGGCGGAATCAGCCCCAGCATTTT. Protein: CASSLGQGRNQPQHF.

The table lists this clone with a count of one. A much larger clone lies one base from this, so it may be a read error. This sample includes further DNA sequences coding for the same CDR3. The V call is TRBV3-1 (or the pseudogene TRBV3-2), the J call TRBJ1-6; D unclear. Looked up from germline, CDR1 is LGHDT and CDR2 is YNNKEL (reference sequence). V lost 5 bases and J lost 9, with 20 bases in between. CDR3 size: 16 residues. The CDR3 DNA reads as TGTGCCAGCAGCTCCCGCGGGTGGGCTGGCGGTTCACCCCTCCACTTT. Its protein product is CASSSRGWAGGSPLHF.

The chain links TRBV7-8 to TRBJ1-4, with 9 bases identical to TRBD1. Germline V gene data show CDR1 as SGHVS and CDR2 as FQNEAQ. This CDR3 is 13 amino acids long. V was pared by 4 bases and J by 10 bases, with 4 bases of the junction left unmatched. The CDR3 nucleotides read TGTGCCAGCAGCTACGGGGACAGGGTAAAACTGTTTTTT. Residues: CASSYGDRVKLFF.

This clone occurred once. The gene calls are TRBV9 and TRBJ1-2; 9 nucleotides agree with TRBD1. With V trimmed by 4 bases and J by 4 bases, 14 bases remained unmatched. Germline-derived CDR1 and CDR2 are SGDLS and YYNGEE. CDR3 length equals 17 residues. CDR3 region: CASSLGIWDRDVYGYTF. The DNA for the CDR3 is TGTGCCAGCAGCCTGGGGATATGGGACAGGGACGTCTATGGCTACACCTTC. Based on the CDR3 plus reference TRBV9 and TRBJ1-2, the full variable domain is DSGVTQTPKHLITATGQRVTLRCSPRSGDLSVYWYQQSLDQGLQFLIQYYNGEERAKGNILERFSAQQFPDLHSELNLSSLELGDSALYFCASSLGIWDRDVYGYTFGSGTRLTVV.

This clone was counted only a few times. The chain is built from TRBV7-3 and TRBJ1-1; TRBD1 might be the D (6 bases). The germline gives CDR1 SGHTA, CDR2 FQGTGA. The CDR3 length is 15 residues. V lost 5 bases, J lost 3 bases, and 16 bases lay in between. The CDR3 sequence is CASSPQGGRDTEAFF. CDR3 sequence (DNA): TGTGCCAGCAGCCCGCAAGGGGGAAGGGACACTGAAGCTTTCTTT.

The gene calls are TRBV9 and TRBJ1-1, with D possibly matching TRBD1 (5 bases). V was shortened by 6 bases and J by 5 bases, with 17 bases between the two germline ends. This CDR3 is built from 14 residues. Germline CDR1 is SGDLS and CDR2 is YYNGEE. The CDR3 region is CASNGDGRGTEAFF. DNA for the CDR3: TGTGCCAGCAACGGGGACGGGCGGGGGACTGAAGCTTTCTTT.

V is TRBV7-9 and J is TRBJ1-1; the match to TRBD1 covers 10 bases. The CDR3 is 13 residues long. Trimming took 5 bases from V and 5 from J; bases not matched to a gene: 2. CDR1 is SEHNR and CDR2 is FQNEAQ in the germline V gene (reference sequence). CDR3 loop: CASSRGQGTEAFF. As DNA, the CDR3 is TGTGCCAGCAGCAGGGGACAGGGGACTGAAGCTTTCTTT.

This clone appeared once. The chain recombines TRBV5-5 with TRBJ1-6, with D unresolved. This CDR3 contains 14 residues. V was pared by 5 bases and J by 5 bases, with 11 bases between. Germline assignment: CDR1 SGHKS and CDR2 YYEKEE (reference sequence). Written as DNA, the CDR3 is TGTGCCAGCAGTTCCAGGCACGATAATTCACCCCTCCACTTT. Protein product: CASSSRHDNSPLHF.

The V and J genes are TRBV7-8 and TRBJ2-2; TRBD2 is a possible D gene (5 bases). V lost 2 bases and J lost 0, with 10 bases in between. The CDR3 consists of 16 residues. Germline CDR1 and CDR2: SGHVS and FQNEAQ. CDR3 amino acids: CASSLMSSANTGELFF. For the CDR3, the DNA is TGTGCCAGCAGCTTAATGAGTAGCGCGAACACCGGGGAGCTGTTTTTT.

The chain has TRBV7-2 and TRBJ1-4; 8 bases agree with TRBD1. Germline V gene sequence: CDR1 SGHTA, CDR2 FQGNSA. This CDR3 has 17 amino acids. Germline trimming cut 6 bases from V and 0 bases from J; bases unmatched to any gene: 9. Written as DNA, the CDR3 is TGTGCCAGCAGGCGAGGGACAGGACACGCAACTAATGAAAAACTGTTTTTT. This gives the protein CASRRGTGHATNEKLFF.

V is TRBV21-1 and J is TRBJ2-7; the table names TRBD2, a call not compared with the DNA. TRBV21-1 constitutes a pseudogene. This CDR3 is built from 15 residues. The CDR3 bases are TGTGCCAGCAGCAAATTTAGGGACTGTTCCTACGAGCAGTACTTC. Its protein product is CASSKFRDCSYEQYF.

J is TRBJ1-2 and V is TRBV6-5; TRBD1 matches at 10 bases. The germline V gene encodes CDR1 MNHEY and CDR2 SVGAGI. The CDR3 has 13 amino acids. The V and J ends lost 8 bases and 4 bases, in that order; junction bases with no gene match: 4. In DNA, the CDR3 is TGTGCCAGCCATAGGGACAGGGGCTATGGCTACACCTTC. Residues: CASHRDRGYGYTF.

To note about this clone: In the same sample, other DNA sequences code for this CDR3. The genes are TRBV12-3 or TRBV12-4 and TRBJ1-2; 9 nucleotides match TRBD1. The trim removed 3 bases at V and 5 bases at J, leaving 1 base unmatched. The CDR3 is 13 amino acids. In DNA, the CDR3 is TGTGCCAGCAGTTTGGGACAGGGATATGGCTACACCTTC. This encodes CASSLGQGYGYTF.

This chain joins TRBV19 and TRBJ1-2; D uncertain. The V and J ends lost 3 bases and 2 bases respectively, with 13 bases between them. The CDR3 has 15 residues. Germline-derived CDR1 and CDR2 are LNHDA and SQIVND (reference sequence). CDR3 sequence: CASSILEPGNYGYTF. In DNA form, the CDR3 reads TGTGCCAGTAGTATCCTAGAGCCGGGAAACTATGGCTACACCTTC.

This clone was seen just once. V usage is TRBV10-3 and J usage is TRBJ1-6; D gene ambiguous. V was cut by 0 bases and J by 15 bases, with 12 bases left in between. Germline V gene lookup returns CDR1 ENHRY and CDR2 SYGVKD. The CDR3 covers 13 residues. The CDR3 coding sequence is TGTGCCATCAGTGAGTCTACCAGATCTCACCTCCACTTT. Protein product: CAISESTRSHLHF.

The chain uses TRBV3-1 (or the pseudogene TRBV3-2) and TRBJ1-6, with D perhaps matching TRBD1 (6 bases). The CDR3 consists of 15 residues. Germline V gene data show CDR1 as LGHDT and CDR2 as YNNKEL (reference sequence). V was shortened by 3 bases and J by 6 bases, with 12 bases between the two germline ends. The chain's CDR3 is CASSQEGQPNSPLHF. DNA of the CDR3: TGTGCCAGCAGCCAGGAAGGACAGCCTAATTCACCCCTCCACTTT.

This rearrangement joins TRBV19 to TRBJ1-3, with D tentatively TRBD1 (5 bases). CDR3 length equals 15 residues. Germline loops: CDR1 LNHDA, CDR2 SQIVND (reference sequence). Trimming shortened V by 3 bases and J by 0 bases, and 9 bases separated the two germline ends. CDR3 loop: CASSIVTVSGNTIYF. In DNA form, the CDR3 reads TGTGCCAGTAGTATCGTGACAGTCTCTGGAAACACCATATATTTT.